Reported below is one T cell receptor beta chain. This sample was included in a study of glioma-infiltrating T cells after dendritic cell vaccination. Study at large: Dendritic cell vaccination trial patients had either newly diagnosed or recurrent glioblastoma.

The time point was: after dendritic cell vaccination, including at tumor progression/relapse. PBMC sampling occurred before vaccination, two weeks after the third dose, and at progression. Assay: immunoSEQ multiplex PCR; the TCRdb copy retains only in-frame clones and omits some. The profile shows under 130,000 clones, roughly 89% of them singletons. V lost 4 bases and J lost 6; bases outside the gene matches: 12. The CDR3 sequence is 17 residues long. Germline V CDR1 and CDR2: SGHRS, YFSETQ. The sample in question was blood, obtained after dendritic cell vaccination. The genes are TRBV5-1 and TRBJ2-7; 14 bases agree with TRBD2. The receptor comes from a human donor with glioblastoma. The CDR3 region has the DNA TGCGCCAGCAGCCCGGGACTAGCGGGAGAAGGGAGGGCCGAGCAGTACTTC. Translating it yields CASSPGLAGEGRAEQYF.